A single sample is the source of the 10 T cell receptor beta chains below, sequenced in a study of T cells in Graves' hyperthyroidism and ophthalmopathy. It was RNA transcripts that yielded the amplified TCR beta CDR3 regions. When the TCR CDR3 underwent first-round RT-PCR, the HTBI primer set was used. TCRdb re-derived calls from the multiplex PCR reads in MiXCR, one entry per CDR3 protein. This table has more than 550,000 distinct CDR3 sequences, 45% appearing once. The sample taken for sequencing was peripheral blood or thyroid tissue (not recorded which). These receptors were taken from an adult man with Graves' disease, either hyperthyroidism or ophthalmopathy (not recorded which).

This chain links TRBV2 with TRBJ2-5, with 12 bases lining up with TRBD1. The germline V gene encodes CDR1 SNHLY and CDR2 FYNNEI. The CDR3 covers 14 residues. The V gene end was trimmed by 5 bases and the J gene end by 6 bases; junction bases not matched to a gene: 4. The CDR3 DNA reads as TGTGCCAGCAGTACGGGACAGGGGGCGAAGACCCAGTACTTC. It is translated as CASSTGQGAKTQYF.

About this clonotype: This is likely a read error, given that the CDR3 carries no conserved phenylalanine or tryptophan at its end. The V gene is TRBV11-1, the J gene TRBJ2-7; D ambiguous. The CDR3 runs 15 residues. The germline V gene has CDR1 SGHAT and CDR2 FQDESV (reference sequence). V lost 5 bases, J lost 0 bases, and 14 bases lay in between. This CDR3 is CASSKDVPSSYEQYL. CDR3 bases: TGTGCCAGCAGCAAGGACGTCCCAAGCTCCTACGAGCAGTACCTC.

Ten or more counts support this clonotype. The chain carries TRBV9 and TRBJ1-4, with D maybe TRBD1 (5 bases). This CDR3 has 15 amino acids. Germline lookup yields CDR1 SGDLS and CDR2 YYNGEE. Trimming left V 3 bases short and J 6 bases short, with 15 bases between. The CDR3 sequence: CASSAYGTRDEKLFF. CDR3 coding DNA: TGTGCCAGCAGCGCTTACGGAACCAGGGATGAAAAACTGTTTTTT. The variable domain in full, completed from reference TRBV9 and TRBJ1-4, reads DSGVTQTPKHLITATGQRVTLRCSPRSGDLSVYWYQQSLDQGLQFLIQYYNGEERAKGNILERFSAQQFPDLHSELNLSSLELGDSALYFCASSAYGTRDEKLFFGSGTQLSVL.

At least ten counts were recorded for this clonotype. This chain connects TRBV24-1 to TRBJ1-4; no definite D call. Germline CDR1 is KGHDR and CDR2 is SFDVKD. CDR3 length: 15 amino acids. Trimming pared 4 bases from V and 0 bases from J, leaving 8 bases between. For the CDR3, the DNA is TGTGCCACCAGTGACGGGTCTTCAACTAATGAAAAACTGTTTTTT. Amino acid sequence: CATSDGSSTNEKLFF.

This clonotype was seen more than once but under ten times. This chain connects TRBV7-8 to TRBJ2-5; D tentatively fits TRBD1 or TRBD2 (5 bases each). The germline V and J ends were trimmed by 4 bases and 8 bases, with 14 bases remaining between them. This CDR3 contains 13 residues. Germline CDR1 SGHVS, CDR2 FQNEAQ. The CDR3, as DNA: TGTGCCAGCAGCTCCGGGACGGACCTAACCCAGTACTTC. Translated, it gives CASSSGTDLTQYF.

The rearrangement links TRBV7-9 to TRBJ1-5; D is uncertain. Per the germline V gene, CDR1 is SEHNR and CDR2 is FQNEAQ (reference sequence). The CDR3 length is 15 residues. V dropped 3 bases and J dropped 2 bases, with 11 bases sitting between them. CDR3 region: CASSLRGVGNQPQHF. The CDR3 coding sequence is TGTGCCAGCAGCTTGCGGGGAGTAGGCAATCAGCCCCAGCATTTT. Looking up the rest from reference TRBV7-9 and TRBJ1-5 gives the full variable domain: DTGVSQNPRHKITKRGQNVTFRCDPISEHNRLYWYRQTLGQGPEFLTYFQNEAQLEKSRLLSDRFSAERPKGSFSTLEIQRTEQGDSAMYLCASSLRGVGNQPQHFGDGTRLSIL.

This chain uses TRBV12-3 or TRBV12-4 with TRBJ1-2; weak D call: TRBD1 (6 bases). The CDR3 is made up of 14 amino acids. The V end was cut by 5 bases, the J end by 1 base, with 11 bases between. The DNA for the CDR3 is TGTGCCAGCAGTCCCCTGGACAGTAACTATGGCTACACCTTC. It specifies CASSPLDSNYGYTF.

Remarks on this clonotype: The conserved final phenylalanine or tryptophan is absent from the CDR3, which likely points to a read error. The DNA is left out, because the CDR3 cannot be placed on it with certainty; the CDR3 is given as TCRdb lists it. This chain connects TRBV7-9 to TRBJ2-5; the D call in the table, TRBD2, was not verified against the DNA. Germline CDR1 reads SEHNR; CDR2 reads FQNEAQ (reference sequence). Termini included, the CDR3 measures 8 amino acids. The CDR3 region is CASSRRTP.

This chain joins TRBV10-3 and TRBJ2-6; D gene unclear. Trimming pared 6 bases from V and 4 bases from J, leaving 16 bases between. CDR1 is ENHRY, CDR2 SYGVKD, per germline. The CDR3 is 16 amino acids. CDR3: CAISSWAQAGANVLTF. The CDR3, as DNA: TGTGCCATCAGCTCCTGGGCCCAGGCCGGGGCCAACGTCCTGACTTTC.

The chain couples TRBV9 to TRBJ2-7; 11 nucleotides agree with TRBD2. In germline, CDR1 is SGDLS, CDR2 YYNGEE. The CDR3 spans 16 residues. The V and J ends lost 0 bases and 0 bases, in that order; junction bases with no gene match: 2. The CDR3 loop is CASSVGGTSGSYEQYF. The CDR3 coding sequence is TGTGCCAGCAGCGTAGGGGGGACTAGCGGCTCCTACGAGCAGTACTTC.